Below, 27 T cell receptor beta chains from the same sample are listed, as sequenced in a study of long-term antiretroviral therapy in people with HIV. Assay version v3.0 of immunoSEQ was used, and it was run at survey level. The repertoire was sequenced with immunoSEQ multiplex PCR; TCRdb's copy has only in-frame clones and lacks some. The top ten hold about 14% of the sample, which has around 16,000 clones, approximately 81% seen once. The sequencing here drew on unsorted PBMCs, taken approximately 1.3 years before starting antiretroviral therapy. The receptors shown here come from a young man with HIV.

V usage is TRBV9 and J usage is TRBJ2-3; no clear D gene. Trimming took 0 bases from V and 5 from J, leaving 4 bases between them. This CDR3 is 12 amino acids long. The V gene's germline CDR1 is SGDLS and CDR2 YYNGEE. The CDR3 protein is CASSVEGDTQYF. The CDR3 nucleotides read TGTGCCAGCAGCGTAGAGGGAGATACGCAGTATTTT.

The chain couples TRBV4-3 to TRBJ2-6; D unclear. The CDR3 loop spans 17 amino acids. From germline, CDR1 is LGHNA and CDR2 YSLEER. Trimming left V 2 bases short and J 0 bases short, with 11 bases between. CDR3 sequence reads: CASSQQVLNSGANVLTF. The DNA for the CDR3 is TGCGCCAGCAGCCAACAGGTATTAAACTCTGGGGCCAACGTCCTGACTTTC.

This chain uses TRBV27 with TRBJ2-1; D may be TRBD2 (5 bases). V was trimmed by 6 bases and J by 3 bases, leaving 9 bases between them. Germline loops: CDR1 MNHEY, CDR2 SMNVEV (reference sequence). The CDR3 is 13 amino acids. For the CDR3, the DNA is TGTGCCAGCAGCCCCGGGATCTACAATGAGCAGTTCTTC. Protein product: CASSPGIYNEQFF.

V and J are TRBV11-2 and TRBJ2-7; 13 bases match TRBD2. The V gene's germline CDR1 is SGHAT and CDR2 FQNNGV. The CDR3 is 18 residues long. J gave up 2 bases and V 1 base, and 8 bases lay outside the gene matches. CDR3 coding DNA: TGTGCCAGCAGCTTAGGGGGACTAGCGGGGCTCCTTACCTACGAGCAGTACTTC. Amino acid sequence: CASSLGGLAGLLTYEQYF.

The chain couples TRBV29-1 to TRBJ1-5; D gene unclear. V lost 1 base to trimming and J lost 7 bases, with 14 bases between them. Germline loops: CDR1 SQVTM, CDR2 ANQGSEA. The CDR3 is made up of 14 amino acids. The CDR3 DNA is TGCAGCGTTGAAGGTAGTGGGGTGGGCCAGCCCCAGCATTTT. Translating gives CSVEGSGVGQPQHF. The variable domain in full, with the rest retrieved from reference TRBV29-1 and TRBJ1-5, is SAVISQKPSRDICQRGTSLTIQCQVDSQVTMMFWYRQQPGQSLTLIATANQGSEATYESGFVIDKFPISRPNLTFSTLTVSNMSPEDSSIYLCSVEGSGVGQPQHFGDGTRLSIL.

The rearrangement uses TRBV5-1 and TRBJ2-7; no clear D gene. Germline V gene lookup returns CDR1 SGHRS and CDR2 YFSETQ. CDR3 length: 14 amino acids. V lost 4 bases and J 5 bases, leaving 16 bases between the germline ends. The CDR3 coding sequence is TGCGCCAGCAGCCCCGAAGGTCCAGCCAACGAGCAGTACTTC. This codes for CASSPEGPANEQYF.

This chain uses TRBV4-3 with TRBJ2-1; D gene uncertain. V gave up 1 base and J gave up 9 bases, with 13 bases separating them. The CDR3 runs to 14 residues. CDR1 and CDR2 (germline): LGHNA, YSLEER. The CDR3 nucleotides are TGCGCCAGCAGCCAAGGGGTAGCTGGCGCTGAGCAGTTCTTC. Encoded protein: CASSQGVAGAEQFF.

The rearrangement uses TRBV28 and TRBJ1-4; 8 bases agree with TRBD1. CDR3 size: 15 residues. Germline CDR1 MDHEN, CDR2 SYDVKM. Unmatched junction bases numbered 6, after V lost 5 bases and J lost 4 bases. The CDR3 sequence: CASSSDRGRNEKLFF. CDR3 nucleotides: TGTGCCAGCAGTAGCGACAGGGGACGTAATGAAAAACTGTTTTTT.

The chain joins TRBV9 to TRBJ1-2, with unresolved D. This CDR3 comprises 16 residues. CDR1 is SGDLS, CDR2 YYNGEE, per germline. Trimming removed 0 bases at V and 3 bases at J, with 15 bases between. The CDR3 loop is CASSVEASVMDYGYTF. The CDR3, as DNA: TGTGCCAGCAGCGTAGAGGCCTCGGTCATGGACTATGGCTACACCTTC.

CDR3 DNA: TGTGCCAGCAGCTTCGTGGGGGGCCCGAACACTGAAGCTTTCTTT. It codes for CASSFVGGPNTEAFF. The J gene is TRBJ1-1, the V gene TRBV5-5, with D tentatively TRBD1 (6 bases). CDR1 is SGHKS, CDR2 YYEKEE, per germline (reference sequence). This CDR3 is 15 amino acids long. Trimming removed 2 bases at V and 1 base at J, with 12 bases between.

CDR3 amino acids: CAWSVGGQQQPQHF. CDR3 DNA: TGTGCCTGGAGTGTGGGAGGGCAGCAACAGCCCCAGCATTTT. The chain couples TRBV30 to TRBJ1-5, with no clear D. The V end was cut by 0 bases, the J end by 7 bases, with 13 bases between. Germline V gene lookup returns CDR1 GTSNPN and CDR2 SVGIG (reference sequence). This CDR3 comprises 14 residues.

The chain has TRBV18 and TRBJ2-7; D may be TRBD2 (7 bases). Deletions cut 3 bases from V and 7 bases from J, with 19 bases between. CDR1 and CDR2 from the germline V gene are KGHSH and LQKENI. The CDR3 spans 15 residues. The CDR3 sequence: CASSPVVGGAEEQYF. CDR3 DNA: TGTGCCAGCTCACCCGTCGTTGGGGGGGCGGAAGAGCAGTACTTC.

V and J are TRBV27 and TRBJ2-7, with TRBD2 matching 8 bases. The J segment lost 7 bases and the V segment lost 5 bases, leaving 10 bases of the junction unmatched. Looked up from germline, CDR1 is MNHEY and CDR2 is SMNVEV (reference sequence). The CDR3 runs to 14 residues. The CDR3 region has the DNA TGTGCCAGCAGTGCCGGGACTAGAGTTTCGGAGCAGTACTTC. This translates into CASSAGTRVSEQYF.

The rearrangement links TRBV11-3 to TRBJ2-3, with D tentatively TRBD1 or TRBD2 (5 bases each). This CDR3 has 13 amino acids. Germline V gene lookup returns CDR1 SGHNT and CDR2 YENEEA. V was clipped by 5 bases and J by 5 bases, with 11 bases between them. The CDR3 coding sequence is TGTGCCAGCAGCCCGGGACCCCTAGATACGCAGTATTTT. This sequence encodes CASSPGPLDTQYF.

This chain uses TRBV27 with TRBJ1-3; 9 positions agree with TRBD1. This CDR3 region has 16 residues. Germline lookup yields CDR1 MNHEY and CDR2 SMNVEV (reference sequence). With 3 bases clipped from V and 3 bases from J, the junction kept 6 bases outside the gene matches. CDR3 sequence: CASSFSGTGFGNTIYF. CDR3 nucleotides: TGTGCCAGCAGTTTTTCCGGGACAGGGTTTGGAAACACCATATATTTT.

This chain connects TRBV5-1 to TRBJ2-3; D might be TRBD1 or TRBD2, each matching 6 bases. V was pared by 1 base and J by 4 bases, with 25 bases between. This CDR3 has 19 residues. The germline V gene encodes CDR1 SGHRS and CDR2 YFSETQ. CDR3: CASSLRRGGAGTSSDTQYF. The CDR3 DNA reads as TGCGCCAGCAGCTTGCGGCGAGGGGGAGCAGGGACTTCCTCAGATACGCAGTATTTT.

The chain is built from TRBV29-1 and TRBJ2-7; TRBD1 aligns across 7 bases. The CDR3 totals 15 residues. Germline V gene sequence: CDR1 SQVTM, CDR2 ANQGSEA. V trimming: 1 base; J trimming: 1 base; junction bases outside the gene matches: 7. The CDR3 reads CSVEGYETGSYEQYF. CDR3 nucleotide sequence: TGCAGCGTTGAAGGGTACGAGACAGGGTCCTACGAGCAGTACTTC.

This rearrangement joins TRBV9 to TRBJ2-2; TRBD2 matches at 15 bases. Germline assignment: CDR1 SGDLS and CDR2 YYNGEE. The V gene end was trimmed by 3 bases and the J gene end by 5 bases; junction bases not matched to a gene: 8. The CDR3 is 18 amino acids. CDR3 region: CASSAPGLAGGGTGELFF. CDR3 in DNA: TGTGCCAGCAGCGCTCCGGGACTAGCGGGAGGCGGGACCGGGGAGCTGTTTTTT.

CDR3 DNA: TGTGCCAGCAGCTCCTCTCTGATAGGCACTAATGAAAAACTGTTTTTT. It is translated as CASSSSLIGTNEKLFF. V and J are TRBV7-6 and TRBJ1-4; D is unclear. The CDR3 is 16 residues long. Germline CDR1 is SGHVS and CDR2 is FNYEAQ. The ends were cut back, 4 bases at V and 2 bases at J, with 14 bases in the middle.

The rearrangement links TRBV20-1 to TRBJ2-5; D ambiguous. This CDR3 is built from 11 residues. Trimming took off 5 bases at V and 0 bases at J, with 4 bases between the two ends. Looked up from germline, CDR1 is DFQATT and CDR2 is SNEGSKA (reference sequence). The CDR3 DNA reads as TGCAGTGCTGGGTACCAAGAGACCCAGTACTTC. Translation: CSAGYQETQYF.

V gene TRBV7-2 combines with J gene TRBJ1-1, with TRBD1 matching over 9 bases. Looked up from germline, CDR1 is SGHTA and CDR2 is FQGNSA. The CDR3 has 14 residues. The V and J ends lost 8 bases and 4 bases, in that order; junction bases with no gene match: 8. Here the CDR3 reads CASGPGQGRTEAFF. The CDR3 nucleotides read TGTGCCAGCGGCCCGGGACAGGGTCGCACTGAAGCTTTCTTT.

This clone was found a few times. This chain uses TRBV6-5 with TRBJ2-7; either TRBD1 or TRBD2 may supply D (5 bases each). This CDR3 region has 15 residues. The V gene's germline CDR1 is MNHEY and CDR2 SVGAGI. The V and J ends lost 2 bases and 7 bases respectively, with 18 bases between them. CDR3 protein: CASSYLGPDLGEQYF. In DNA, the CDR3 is TGTGCCAGCAGTTACCTGGGACCCGACCTGGGGGAGCAGTACTTC.

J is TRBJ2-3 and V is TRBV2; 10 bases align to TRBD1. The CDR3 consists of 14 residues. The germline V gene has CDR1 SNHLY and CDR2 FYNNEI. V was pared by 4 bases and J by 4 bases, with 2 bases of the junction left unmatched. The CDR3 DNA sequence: TGTGCCAGCAGTGGACAGGGGGCGGCAGATACGCAGTATTTT. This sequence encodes CASSGQGAADTQYF.

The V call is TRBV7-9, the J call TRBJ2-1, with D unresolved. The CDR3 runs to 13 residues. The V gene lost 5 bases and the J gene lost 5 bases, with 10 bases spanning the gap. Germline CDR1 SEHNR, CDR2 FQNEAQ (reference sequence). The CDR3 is CASSQGWDNEQFF. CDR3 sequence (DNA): TGTGCCAGCAGCCAAGGGTGGGACAATGAGCAGTTCTTC.

CDR3 DNA: TGTGCCAGCAGCTTGGCCTGGGGGCTGGGGAGCTCTGGGGCCAACGTCCTGACTTTC. As protein: CASSLAWGLGSSGANVLTF. The V and J genes are TRBV5-6 and TRBJ2-6; weak D call: TRBD1 (6 bases). CDR1 and CDR2 (germline): SGHDT, YYEEEE. V gave up 0 bases and J gave up 0 bases, with 16 bases separating them. The CDR3 covers 19 residues.

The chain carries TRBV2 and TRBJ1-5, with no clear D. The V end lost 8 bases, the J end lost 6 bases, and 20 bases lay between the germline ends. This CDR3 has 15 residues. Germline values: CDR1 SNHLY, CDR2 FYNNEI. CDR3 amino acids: CASERSAGPPQPQHF. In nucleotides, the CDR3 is TGTGCCAGCGAACGATCGGCCGGACCCCCTCAGCCCCAGCATTTT.

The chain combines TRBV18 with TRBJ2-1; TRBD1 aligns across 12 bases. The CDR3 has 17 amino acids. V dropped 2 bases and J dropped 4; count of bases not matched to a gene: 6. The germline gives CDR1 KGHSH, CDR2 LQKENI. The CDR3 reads CASSPGTGGAGYNEQFF. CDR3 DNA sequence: TGTGCCAGCTCACCAGGGACAGGGGGCGCGGGTTACAATGAGCAGTTCTTC.